Sequencing of this TCR beta chain was carried out in a study of T cell responses to AZD1222 COVID-19 vaccine. Study results and limitations: Among spike-specific TCRs, nearly half reportedly target unmutated variant regions. Repertoire sampling occurred only after the peak T cell response. Spike-specific TCR breadth and depth went up after people got two AZD1222 doses.

The method was immunoSEQ multiplex PCR; TCRdb's version includes in-frame clones alone and lacks a portion of them. The sample consists of some 150,000 clones, approximately 92% of them appearing once. Comment on this clone: Its matching antigen is unknown.

Germline lookup yields CDR1 MNHGY and CDR2 SAAAGT. The CDR3 extends over 14 amino acids. Trimming shortened V by 6 bases and J by 5 bases, and 14 bases separated the two germline ends. This TCR was recovered from an adult who received the AZD1222 COVID-19 vaccine. This specimen consisted of peripheral blood, obtained 28 days after the second AZD1222 dose. The J gene is TRBJ1-5, the V gene TRBV6-8; unclear D gene. CDR3 nucleotide sequence: TGTGCCAGCAGGACTTCTCCCGGGTATCAGCCCCAGCATTTT. Protein product: CASRTSPGYQPQHF.